The rows below give T cell receptor beta chains drawn from one sample of a study of T cells in Graves' hyperthyroidism and ophthalmopathy. MiXCR, applied by TCRdb to the multiplex PCR reads, yields one record per CDR3 protein. The sample lists approximately 600,000 distinct CDR3 sequences, around 20% occurring once. Specimen: blood. Receptors originate from a man under 40 with Graves' ophthalmopathy. Both conserved end residues are part of each CDR3. The D gene is left open where the match is weak. Only some rows state a clone size, as once, few, many or a class for expanded clones.

v_gene	j_gene	abundance	d_gene	CDR3aa	CDR3nt
TRBV7-9	TRBJ1-4	-	-	CASSLAGDPEKLFF	TGTGCCAGCAGCTTAGCAGGGGATCCTGAAAAACTGTTTTTT
TRBV2	TRBJ1-4	-	-	CAGRRPNEKLFF	TGTGCCGGCCGACGGCCTAATGAAAAACTGTTTTTT
TRBV12-3/TRBV12-4	TRBJ2-3	many	-	CASTLTDGSTDTQYF	TGTGCCAGCACCTTGACCGACGGCAGCACAGATACGCAGTATTTT
TRBV3-1	TRBJ2-1	few	TRBD1	CASSQERRDRTYNEQFF	TGTGCCAGCAGCCAAGAAAGAAGGGACAGGACCTACAATGAGCAGTTCTTC
TRBV4-1	TRBJ2-3	-	TRBD2	CASSQGGREGITDTQYF	TGCGCCAGCAGCCAAGGCGGGAGAGAGGGGATCACAGATACGCAGTATTTT
TRBV27	TRBJ2-2	-	TRBD2	CASSLMPSGSGGELFF	TGTGCCAGCAGTTTAATGCCCAGCGGGAGTGGCGGGGAGCTGTTTTTT
TRBV3-1	TRBJ2-3	many	-	CASSPTSSTDTQYF	TGTGCCAGCAGCCCGACCTCTAGCACAGATACGCAGTATTTT
TRBV12-3/TRBV12-4	TRBJ2-1	-	-	CASSLQYTGYEQFF	TGTGCCAGCAGTTTACAATACACGGGTTATGAGCAGTTCTTC
TRBV28	TRBJ1-2	many	-	CASSPGVSGYTF	TGTGCCAGCAGTCCCGGCGTCTCCGGCTACACCTTC
TRBV12-3/TRBV12-4	TRBJ1-2	-	TRBD1	CASTRTGPNYGYTF	TGTGCCAGCACCCGGACAGGGCCAAACTATGGCTACACCTTC
TRBV20-1	TRBJ2-1	-	-	CSARVNRGQFF	TGCAGTGCTAGAGTGAACCGTGGGCAGTTCTTC
TRBV7-9	TRBJ2-5	many	-	CASSVQAQETQYF	TGTGCCAGCAGCGTACAGGCTCAAGAGACCCAGTACTTC
TRBV6-5	TRBJ2-7	many	-	CASSYRRGLTYEQYF	TGTGCCAGCAGTTACCGCCGAGGGCTCACCTACGAGCAGTACTTC
TRBV7-8	TRBJ1-4	-	-	CASRRRNNEKLFF	TGTGCCAGCAGGAGACGGAATAATGAAAAACTGTTTTTT
TRBV7-8	TRBJ1-4	many	TRBD1	CASSDAGTGVEKLFF	TGTGCCAGCAGCGACGCCGGGACAGGGGTCGAAAAACTGTTTTTT
TRBV2	TRBJ1-6	few	-	CASSEALRGGSPLHF	TGTGCCAGCAGTGAAGCGCTTCGGGGGGGCTCACCCCTCCACTTT
TRBV20-1	TRBJ1-5	-	TRBD1	CSALPTGEGQPQHF	TGCAGTGCCCTCCCCACAGGGGAAGGTCAGCCCCAGCATTTT
TRBV20-1	TRBJ2-1	many	-	CSALRGLRENNEQFF	TGCAGTGCTCTCCGCGGTTTGCGGGAAAACAATGAGCAGTTCTTC
TRBV7-2	TRBJ2-3	many	-	CASSKTANTDTQYF	TGTGCCAGCAGTAAGACGGCAAACACAGATACGCAGTATTTT
TRBV20-1	TRBJ1-1	-	-	CSATPPWGTEAFF	TGCAGTGCTACCCCTCCTTGGGGGACTGAAGCTTTCTTT
TRBV7-9	TRBJ1-2	few	-	CASSFSGHDGYTF	TGTGCCAGCAGCTTTTCGGGACACGACGGCTACACCTTC
TRBV6-1	TRBJ1-2	-	TRBD1	CASCRDRGYGYTF	TGTGCCAGCTGCCGGGACAGGGGCTATGGCTACACCTTC